This TCR beta chain originates from a study of sequential checkpoint blockade in melanoma. About the study: First-line arms were nivolumab then ipilimumab, or the reverse, randomized 1:1. Maintenance nivolumab came after either treatment sequence.

V was shortened by 1 base and J by 6 bases, with 9 bases between the two germline ends. Germline V lookup: CDR1 MNHEY, CDR2 SVGAGI. The CDR3 runs 13 residues. As to treatment: randomized to nivolumab then ipilimumab (arm A) or the reverse (arm B). DNA-damaging chemotherapy had not been given to any patient beforehand. Sorted cells were live CD3+CD8+, lacking CD19 and CD56, from PBMCs. Sequenced by immunoSEQ multiplex PCR; TCRdb stores in-frame clones only, minus some. This table has more than 10,000 clones, over 60% appearing once. V usage is TRBV6-5 and J usage is TRBJ1-1, with D hard to call. The TCR was taken from a human donor with melanoma. Sequenced here: CD8+ T cells sorted from blood (inferred from file names), sampled from a patient given nivolumab and ipilimumab in sequence. The CDR3 DNA reads as TGTGCCAGCAGTTACTTGTGGACTGCTGAAGCTTTCTTT. Protein product: CASSYLWTAEAFF.